This passage covers 14 T cell receptor beta chains from one sample sequenced in a study of beta chain features in type 1 diabetes. General observations from the study: Across all four CD4+ subsets, people with type 1 diabetes showed modestly shorter TCRB CDR3s.

These receptors lack a known antigen. The study reverse transcribed the entire isolated RNA, so it sequenced expressed TCRB transcripts. This table comes from immunoSEQ multiplex PCR, and its TCRdb copy is limited to in-frame clones, with some not included. The sample has around 140,000 clones; approximately 13% are singletons. Sequencing input: central memory CD4+ T cells from blood. The source is a man aged 18 to 30 with type 1 diabetes.

This clone was detected a few times. J is TRBJ1-5 and V is TRBV30; 8 positions agree with TRBD1. Losses at the gene ends were 3 bases for V and 6 bases for J; bases not matched to a gene: 7. Germline CDR1 GTSNPN, CDR2 SVGIG (reference sequence). The CDR3 loop spans 14 amino acids. CDR3 protein: CAWSVTGGGQPQHF. The CDR3, as DNA: TGTGCCTGGAGCGTTACAGGGGGAGGTCAGCCCCAGCATTTT.

The V call is TRBV9, the J call TRBJ1-5, with 9 bases matching TRBD1. Trimming cost V 1 base and J 6 bases; bases outside gene matches: 5. The CDR3 is 15 amino acids. Germline CDR1 is SGDLS and CDR2 is YYNGEE. The CDR3 region is CASSVSQGAGQPQHF. The CDR3 DNA reads TGTGCCAGCAGCGTATCACAGGGGGCGGGTCAGCCCCAGCATTTT.

The sample holds a few counts of this clone. The CDR3 loop is CAWDRSRNYGYTF. The CDR3 nucleotides are TGTGCCTGGGACAGGTCCCGTAACTATGGCTACACCTTC. The chain has TRBV30 and TRBJ1-2; possible D gene TRBD1, 6 bases. Per the germline V gene, CDR1 is GTSNPN and CDR2 is SVGIG (reference sequence). Trimming removed 5 bases at V and 1 base at J, with 11 bases between. The CDR3 is made up of 13 amino acids.

The chain uses TRBV5-6 and TRBJ2-5, with D hard to call. V lost 1 base and J 5 bases, leaving 3 bases between the germline ends. This CDR3 is built from 11 residues. Germline CDR1 reads SGHDT; CDR2 reads YYEEEE. CDR3 nucleotides: TGTGCCAGCAGCTTGCAGGAGACCCAGTACTTC. This gives the protein CASSLQETQYF.

This clone appeared a few times. The gene calls are TRBV30 and TRBJ2-3; 7 bases align to TRBD2. The CDR3 runs to 15 residues. Trimming took 0 bases from V and 0 from J; bases not matched to a gene: 3. Germline assignment: CDR1 GTSNPN and CDR2 SVGIG (reference sequence). For the CDR3, the DNA is TGTGCCTGGAGTGTACGAGCGGGGAGCACAGATACGCAGTATTTT. Amino acid sequence: CAWSVRAGSTDTQYF. The full variable domain, rest sourced from reference TRBV30 and TRBJ2-3, is SQTIHQWPATLVQPVGSPLSLECTVEGTSNPNLYWYRQAAGRGLQLLFYSVGIGQISSEVPQNLSASRPQDRQFILSSKKLLLSDSGFYLCAWSVRAGSTDTQYFGPGTRLTVL.

This chain connects TRBV5-6 to TRBJ2-6; no definite D call. The CDR3 extends over 16 amino acids. V was cut by 0 bases and J by 0 bases, with 7 bases left in between. Per the germline V gene, CDR1 is SGHDT and CDR2 is YYEEEE. The CDR3 coding sequence is TGTGCCAGCAGCTTGGCCTTTGGCTCTGGGGCCAACGTCCTGACTTTC. Its protein product is CASSLAFGSGANVLTF.

Only one count was recorded for this clone. The chain combines TRBV28 with TRBJ2-5; the match to TRBD1 covers 10 bases. Judging by the DNA end, TRBJ2-7 fits better; the J call may be wrong. Germline V lookup: CDR1 MDHEN, CDR2 SYDVKM. The CDR3 loop spans 14 amino acids. The CDR3 region is CASSRTGGTYEQYF. The CDR3 DNA follows: TGTGCCAGCAGTAGGACAGGGGGGACCTACGAGCAGTACTTC.

This clone occurred many times. This chain links TRBV30 with TRBJ1-4; D is uncertain. Germline-derived CDR1 and CDR2 are GTSNPN and SVGIG (reference sequence). Trimming left V 5 bases short and J 8 bases short, with 15 bases between. The CDR3 length is 13 residues. DNA of the CDR3: TGTGCCTGGTCATTGGACTTAGGGGAAAAACTGTTTTTT. Residues: CAWSLDLGEKLFF. Full variable domain (missing parts from reference TRBV30 and TRBJ1-4): SQTIHQWPATLVQPVGSPLSLECTVEGTSNPNLYWYRQAAGRGLQLLFYSVGIGQISSEVPQNLSASRPQDRQFILSSKKLLLSDSGFYLCAWSLDLGEKLFFGSGTQLSVL.

This clone has only a few counts. This chain connects TRBV27 to TRBJ2-3, with unresolved D. CDR1 and CDR2 from the germline V gene are MNHEY and SMNVEV (reference sequence). Trimming took off 4 bases at V and 0 bases at J, with 11 bases between the two ends. The CDR3 consists of 15 residues. The CDR3 protein is CASSSDLASTDTQYF. For the CDR3, the DNA is TGTGCCAGCAGTTCAGACTTGGCTAGCACAGATACGCAGTATTTT.

The V and J genes are TRBV18 and TRBJ2-1; D uncertain. V lost 2 bases and J 5 bases, leaving 1 base between the germline ends. Germline V gene sequence: CDR1 KGHSH, CDR2 LQKENI. The CDR3 has 11 residues. The CDR3 loop reads CASSPNNEQFF. The CDR3 region has the DNA TGTGCCAGCTCACCAAACAATGAGCAGTTCTTC.

The chain carries TRBV5-4 and TRBJ1-2, with 9 bases fitting TRBD1. The germline gives CDR1 SGHNT, CDR2 YYREEE (reference sequence). CDR3 length equals 16 residues. Unmatched junction bases numbered 17, after V lost 8 bases and J lost 6 bases. CDR3 DNA sequence: TGTGCCAGTAGCAGGGGGGCCGGGACAGGGAGTGATGGCTACACCTTC. It codes for CASSRGAGTGSDGYTF. Together with reference TRBV5-4 and TRBJ1-2, the CDR3 gives the full variable domain: ETGVTQSPTHLIKTRGQQVTLRCSSQSGHNTVSWYQQALGQGPQFIFQYYREEENGRGNFPPRFSGLQFPNYSSELNVNALELDDSALYLCASSRGAGTGSDGYTFGSGTRLTVV.

The chain carries TRBV7-9 and TRBJ2-7; TRBD1 aligns across 8 bases. V was pared by 5 bases and J by 2 bases, with 5 bases of the junction left unmatched. Germline values: CDR1 SEHNR, CDR2 FQNEAQ (reference sequence). The CDR3 covers 14 residues. CDR3 nucleotide sequence: TGTGCCAGCAGCAGACAGGGGTCTACCTACGAGCAGTACTTC. It is translated as CASSRQGSTYEQYF.

This clone was seen a few times. The chain employs TRBV20-1 and TRBJ2-5; D might be TRBD2 (6 bases). Germline values: CDR1 DFQATT, CDR2 SNEGSKA (reference sequence). This CDR3 is 10 amino acids long. The CDR3: CSAAGETQYF. DNA for the CDR3: TGCAGCGCCGCGGGGGAGACCCAGTACTTC.

This clone was counted at least ten times. The chain couples TRBV7-9 to TRBJ1-1; the D is unclear. The length of the CDR3 is 12 residues. Per germline, CDR1 SEHNR and CDR2 FQNEAQ (reference sequence). Trimming pared 6 bases from V and 2 bases from J, leaving 7 bases between. In nucleotides, the CDR3 is TGTGCCAGCAGGCCGAGTAACACTGAAGCTTTCTTT. This sequence encodes CASRPSNTEAFF.